Given below is one T cell receptor (beta chain) in context. Its target is not known. As for time point: cycle 4 day 1 (C4D1), after 5 to 7 weeks of nivolumab. With no exception, relapse followed autologous stem cell transplantation in all patients, and brentuximab vedotin exposure varied. The record originates from a study of PD-1 blockade in classical Hodgkin lymphoma. Whole-study context: On a schedule of every 2 weeks, patients received nivolumab 3 mg/kg intravenously. Broader study findings: CD4+ TCR diversity, unlike CD8+, climbed significantly by C4D1. Newly diagnosed and completely responding patients shared comparable baseline diversity. Causes of the repertoire differences remain undefined, possibly disease activity or prior therapy.

Assay used: immunoSEQ multiplex PCR; TCRdb lists only in-frame clones, some missing. The sample has some 25,000 clones; approximately 68% are singletons. The germline gives CDR1 LGHNA, CDR2 YSLEER. The CDR3 consists of 15 residues. Between the trimmed V and J ends, which lost 2 bases and 5 bases, there was a span of 12 bases. J is TRBJ1-4 and V is TRBV4-3; TRBD1 might be the D (5 bases). The TCR sequence derives from a human donor with classical Hodgkin lymphoma. The material sequenced was peripheral blood mononuclear cells (PBMCs), taken before the fourth cycle of nivolumab. This CDR3 reads CASSQLGGMNEKLFF. The CDR3, as DNA: TGCGCCAGCAGCCAACTCGGGGGGATGAATGAAAAACTGTTTTTT.